The clone carrying this TCR beta chain was seen a single time. Antigen: not known. Measured with immunoSEQ multiplex PCR; TCRdb has only the in-frame clones, and not every one. Counted here are about 92,000 clones, approximately 90% occurring once; the ten biggest clones make up approximately 4%. The sample originates from a study of T cells in localized non-small cell lung cancer. General observations from the study: Adjacent uninvolved lung had the highest clonality, suggesting focused antigen responses. A denser population of T cells in blood accompanied longer overall survival. Within adjacent lung there appeared a median approximately 59 of the top 100 tumor clones.

The TCR was taken from a woman aged 35 to 75 with stage II squamous cell lung carcinoma. Here the sequenced sample was PBMCs, taken before any cancer treatment.

DNA of the CDR3: TGTGCCAGCTCTCCGGGACAGGTTTTTGGCTACACCTTC. Translated, it gives CASSPGQVFGYTF. This rearrangement joins TRBV2 to TRBJ1-2, with TRBD1 matching 8 bases. The CDR3 runs 13 residues. J gave up 7 bases and V 8 bases, and 9 bases lay outside the gene matches. The V gene's germline CDR1 is SNHLY and CDR2 FYNNEI.